The 8 T cell receptor beta chains presented below share a single source sample, sequenced in a study of regulatory T cells in long-lasting Graves disease. Time point described: newly diagnosed GD, antithyroid drugs for less than 3 months. PBMCs provided the RNA from which the TCR library was made. Combining iRepertoire HTBI primers with Arm-PCR of CDR3 regions, the authors built TCR beta libraries. TCRdb called the multiplex PCR reads again in MiXCR, with one record for every CDR3 protein. Here the sample spans around 400,000 distinct CDR3 sequences, around 16% being singletons. Specimen: peripheral blood mononuclear cells (PBMCs), collected at new diagnosis, from a patient treated with antithyroid drugs. Receptor source: a female donor with Graves disease.

At least ten counts were recorded for this clonotype. The chain couples TRBV4-1 to TRBJ1-2; 7 positions agree with TRBD1. Trimming took 0 bases from V and 2 from J; bases not matched to a gene: 3. The CDR3 has 15 amino acids. CDR1 is MGHRA, CDR2 YSYEKL, per germline. CDR3 DNA: TGCGCCAGCAGCCAAGACCAGGACAGGAACTATGGCTACACCTTC. This encodes CASSQDQDRNYGYTF.

A few counts support this clonotype. V usage is TRBV5-1 and J usage is TRBJ2-6, with D tentatively TRBD1 or TRBD2 (5 bases each). The germline gives CDR1 SGHRS, CDR2 YFSETQ. The CDR3 runs to 15 residues. V gave up 4 bases and J gave up 4 bases, with 12 bases separating them. The CDR3 sequence: CASSKWGPGANVLTF. Here the CDR3 DNA reads TGCGCCAGCAGCAAATGGGGACCCGGGGCCAACGTCCTGACTTTC.

V and J are TRBV28 and TRBJ1-1, with 9 bases aligning to TRBD1. Trimming cost V 5 bases and J 1 base; bases outside gene matches: 5. This CDR3 spans 15 amino acids. From germline, CDR1 is MDHEN and CDR2 SYDVKM. DNA for the CDR3: TGTGCCAGCAGTCTTGACAGGGGGGGGAACACTGAAGCTTTCTTT. Translation: CASSLDRGGNTEAFF.

This clonotype showed up many times. V gene TRBV2 combines with J gene TRBJ1-1; D unclear. Trimming pared 6 bases from V and 0 bases from J, leaving 23 bases between. Germline V CDR1 and CDR2: SNHLY, FYNNEI. This CDR3 region has 18 residues. DNA for the CDR3: TGTGCCAGCAGCCCATCGAAGGAGTCCTTGGCGGTGAACACTGAAGCTTTCTTT. Translated: CASSPSKESLAVNTEAFF.

In its sample, this clonotype was seen many times. Written as DNA, the CDR3 is TGTGCCTGGAGTGTACTAGGCCAGTTAACAGATACGCAGTATTTT. This codes for CAWSVLGQLTDTQYF. The chain has TRBV30 and TRBJ2-3; tentative D call: TRBD2 (5 bases). The length of the CDR3 is 15 residues. V was clipped by 0 bases and J by 3 bases, with 13 bases between them. Germline CDR1 GTSNPN, CDR2 SVGIG (reference sequence). Based on the CDR3 plus reference TRBV30 and TRBJ2-3, the full variable domain is SQTIHQWPATLVQPVGSPLSLECTVEGTSNPNLYWYRQAAGRGLQLLFYSVGIGQISSEVPQNLSASRPQDRQFILSSKKLLLSDSGFYLCAWSVLGQLTDTQYFGPGTRLTVL.

This clonotype was detected ten times or more. This chain joins TRBV7-2 and TRBJ2-1, with D possibly TRBD2 on 5 matching bases. The germline V and J ends were trimmed by 0 bases and 1 base, with 10 bases remaining between them. The CDR3 is made up of 16 amino acids. From germline, CDR1 is SGHTA and CDR2 FQGNSA. DNA of the CDR3: TGTGCCAGCAGCTTAGCGAGCGCGGGTTCCTACAATGAGCAGTTCTTC. Translating it yields CASSLASAGSYNEQFF.

This clonotype was recorded many times. V is TRBV12-3 or TRBV12-4 and J is TRBJ1-2, with a possible D match to TRBD1 (5 bases). The length of the CDR3 is 14 residues. Trimming left V 3 bases short and J 7 bases short, with 15 bases between. This CDR3 is CASSFGRVMGGYTF. The CDR3 nucleotides are TGTGCCAGCAGTTTCGGCAGGGTAATGGGTGGCTACACCTTC.

The V call is TRBV5-1, the J call TRBJ1-2, with TRBD1 identical over 7 bases. Germline V CDR1 and CDR2: SGHRS, YFSETQ. The CDR3 totals 15 residues. V lost 0 bases to trimming and J lost 6 bases; unmatched junction nucleotides: 8. CDR3 region: CASSLGRTGDHGYTF. The CDR3 DNA reads as TGCGCCAGCAGCTTGGGCCGAACAGGGGACCATGGCTACACCTTC.